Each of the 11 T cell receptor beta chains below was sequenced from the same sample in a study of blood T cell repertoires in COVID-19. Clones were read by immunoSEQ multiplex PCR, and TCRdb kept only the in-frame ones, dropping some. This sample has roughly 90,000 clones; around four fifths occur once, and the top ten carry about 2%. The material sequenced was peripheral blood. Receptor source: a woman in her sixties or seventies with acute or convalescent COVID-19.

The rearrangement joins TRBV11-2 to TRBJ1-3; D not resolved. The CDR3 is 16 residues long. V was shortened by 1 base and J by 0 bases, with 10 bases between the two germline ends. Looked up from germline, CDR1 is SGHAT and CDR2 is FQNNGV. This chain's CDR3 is CASSLGDWISGNTIYF. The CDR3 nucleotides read TGTGCCAGCAGCTTAGGAGACTGGATCTCTGGAAACACCATATATTTT.

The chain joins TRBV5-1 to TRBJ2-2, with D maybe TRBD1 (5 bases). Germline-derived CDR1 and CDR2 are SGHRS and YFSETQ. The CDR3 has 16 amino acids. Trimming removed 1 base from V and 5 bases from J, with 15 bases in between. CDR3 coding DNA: TGCGCCAGCAGCTTGTTATCTGGGGCGTTGACCGGGGAGCTGTTTTTT. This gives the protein CASSLLSGALTGELFF. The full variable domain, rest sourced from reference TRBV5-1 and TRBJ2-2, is KAGVTQTPRYLIKTRGQQVTLSCSPISGHRSVSWYQQTPGQGLQFLFEYFSETQRNKGNFPGRFSGRQFSNSRSEMNVSTLELGDSALYLCASSLLSGALTGELFFGEGSRLTVL.

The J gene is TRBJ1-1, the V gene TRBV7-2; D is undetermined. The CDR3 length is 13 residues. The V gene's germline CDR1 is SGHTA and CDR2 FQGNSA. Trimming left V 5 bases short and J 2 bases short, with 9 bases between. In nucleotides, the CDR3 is TGTGCCAGCAGCCGACAAATAAACACTGAAGCTTTCTTT. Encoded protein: CASSRQINTEAFF.

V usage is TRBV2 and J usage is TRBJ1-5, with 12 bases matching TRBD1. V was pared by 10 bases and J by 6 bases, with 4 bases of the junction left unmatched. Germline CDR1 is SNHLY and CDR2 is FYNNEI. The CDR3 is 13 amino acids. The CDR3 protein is CAMGQGAGQPQHF. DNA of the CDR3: TGTGCCATGGGACAGGGGGCAGGTCAGCCCCAGCATTTT.

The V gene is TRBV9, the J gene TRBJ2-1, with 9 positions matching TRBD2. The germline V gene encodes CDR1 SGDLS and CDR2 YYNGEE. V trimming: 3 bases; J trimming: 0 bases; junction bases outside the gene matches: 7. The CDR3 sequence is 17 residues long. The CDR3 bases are TGTGCCAGCAGCGCGACTGCGGGGGGGAGCTCCTACAATGAGCAGTTCTTC. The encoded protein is CASSATAGGSSYNEQFF.

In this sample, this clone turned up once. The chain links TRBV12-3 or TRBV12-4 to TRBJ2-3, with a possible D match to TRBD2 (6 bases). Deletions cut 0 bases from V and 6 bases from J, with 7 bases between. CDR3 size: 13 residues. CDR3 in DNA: TGTGCCAGCAGTTTAGCTACTAGCGATACGCAGTATTTT. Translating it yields CASSLATSDTQYF.

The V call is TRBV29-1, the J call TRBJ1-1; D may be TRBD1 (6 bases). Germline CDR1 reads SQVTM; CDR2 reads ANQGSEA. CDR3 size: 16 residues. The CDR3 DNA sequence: TGCAGTCAGACCCGGCGGGGGCCCCAAAGGGTCACTGAAGCTTTCTTT. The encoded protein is CSQTRRGPQRVTEAFF. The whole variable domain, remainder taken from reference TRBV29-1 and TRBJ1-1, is SAVISQKPSRDICQRGTSLTIQCQVDSQVTMMFWYRQQPGQSLTLIATANQGSEATYESGFVIDKFPISRPNLTFSTLTVSNMSPEDSSIYLCSQTRRGPQRVTEAFFGQGTRLTVV.

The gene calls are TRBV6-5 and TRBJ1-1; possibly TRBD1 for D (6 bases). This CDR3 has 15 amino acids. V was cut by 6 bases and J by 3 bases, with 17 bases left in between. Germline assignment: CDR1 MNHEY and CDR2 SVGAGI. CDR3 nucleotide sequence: TGTGCCAGCAGCCCCAGGGGCGGCAGGGACACTGAAGCTTTCTTT. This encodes CASSPRGGRDTEAFF.

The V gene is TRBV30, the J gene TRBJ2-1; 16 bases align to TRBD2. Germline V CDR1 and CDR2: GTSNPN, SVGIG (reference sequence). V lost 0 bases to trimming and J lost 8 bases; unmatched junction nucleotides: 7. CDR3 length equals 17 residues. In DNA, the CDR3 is TGTGCCTGGAGTGTCGGGACTAGCGGGGGGGCCACGGATGAGCAGTTCTTC. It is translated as CAWSVGTSGGATDEQFF.

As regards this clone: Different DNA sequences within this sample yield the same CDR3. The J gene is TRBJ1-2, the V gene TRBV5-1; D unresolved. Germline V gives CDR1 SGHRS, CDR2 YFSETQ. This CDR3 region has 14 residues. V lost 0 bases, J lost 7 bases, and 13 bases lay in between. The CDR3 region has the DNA TGCGCCAGCAGCTTGGATCCCGGTTCCGGTGGCTACACCTTC. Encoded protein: CASSLDPGSGGYTF. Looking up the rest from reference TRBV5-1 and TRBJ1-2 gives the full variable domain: KAGVTQTPRYLIKTRGQQVTLSCSPISGHRSVSWYQQTPGQGLQFLFEYFSETQRNKGNFPGRFSGRQFSNSRSEMNVSTLELGDSALYLCASSLDPGSGGYTFGSGTRLTVV.

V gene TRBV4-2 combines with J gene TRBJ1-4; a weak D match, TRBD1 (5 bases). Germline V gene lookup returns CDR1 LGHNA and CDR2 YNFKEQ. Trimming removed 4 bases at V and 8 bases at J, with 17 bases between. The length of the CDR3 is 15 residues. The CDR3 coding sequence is TGTGCCAGCAGCCCCGGCGGCAGGGAGGACGAAAAACTGTTTTTT. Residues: CASSPGGREDEKLFF.